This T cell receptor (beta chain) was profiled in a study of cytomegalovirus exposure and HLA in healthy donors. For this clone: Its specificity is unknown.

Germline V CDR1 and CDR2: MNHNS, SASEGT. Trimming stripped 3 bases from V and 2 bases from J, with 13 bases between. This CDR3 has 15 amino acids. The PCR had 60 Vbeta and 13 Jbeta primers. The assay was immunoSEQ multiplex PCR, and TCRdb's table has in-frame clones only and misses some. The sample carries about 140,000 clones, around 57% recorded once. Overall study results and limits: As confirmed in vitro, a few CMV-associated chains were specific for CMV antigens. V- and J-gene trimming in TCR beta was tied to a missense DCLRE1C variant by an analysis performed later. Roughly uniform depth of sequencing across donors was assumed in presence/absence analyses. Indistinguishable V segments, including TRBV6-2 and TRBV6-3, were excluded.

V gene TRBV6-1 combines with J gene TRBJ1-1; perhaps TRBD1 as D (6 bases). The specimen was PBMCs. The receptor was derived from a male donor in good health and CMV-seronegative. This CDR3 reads CASSDHRAFNTEAFF. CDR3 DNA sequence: TGTGCCAGCAGTGACCACAGGGCCTTTAACACTGAAGCTTTCTTT.